This T cell receptor beta chain was obtained from a study of T cell responses to AZD1222 COVID-19 vaccine. Some clones are missing from TCRdb's copy, which holds only in-frame ones; the method was immunoSEQ multiplex PCR. The repertoire holds fewer than 130,000 clones, with around 93% as singletons. The receptor's source is an adult who received the AZD1222 COVID-19 vaccine. The specimen comprised peripheral blood, sampled 28 days after the second AZD1222 dose.

Here the CDR3 reads CASSYTRDRGADTQYF. The CDR3 DNA reads as TGTGCCAGCAGCTACACCCGGGACAGGGGGGCAGATACGCAGTATTTT. The V and J genes are TRBV7-2 and TRBJ2-3; 11 bases fit TRBD1. The CDR3 is made up of 16 amino acids. CDR1 SGHTA and CDR2 FQGNSA come from the germline V gene. J gave up 4 bases and V 4 bases, and 7 bases lay outside the gene matches.